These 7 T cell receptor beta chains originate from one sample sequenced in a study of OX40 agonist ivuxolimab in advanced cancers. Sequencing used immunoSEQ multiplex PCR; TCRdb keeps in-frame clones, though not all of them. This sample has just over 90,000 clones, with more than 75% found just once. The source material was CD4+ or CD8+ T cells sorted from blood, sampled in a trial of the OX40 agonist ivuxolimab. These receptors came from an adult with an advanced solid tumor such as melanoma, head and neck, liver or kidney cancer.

CDR3 in DNA: TGTGCCAGCAGATTACAGGGGATATACGGCTACACCTTC. Its translation: CASRLQGIYGYTF. V gene TRBV6-5 combines with J gene TRBJ1-2; TRBD1 matches at 7 bases. With V trimmed by 6 bases and J by 8 bases, 9 bases remained unmatched. The germline V gene encodes CDR1 MNHEY and CDR2 SVGAGI. The CDR3 contains 13 residues.

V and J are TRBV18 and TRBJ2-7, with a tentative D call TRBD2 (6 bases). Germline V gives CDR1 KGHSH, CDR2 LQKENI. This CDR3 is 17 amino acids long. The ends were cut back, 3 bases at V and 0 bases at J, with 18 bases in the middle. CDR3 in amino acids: CASSPTQAGAYSYEQYF. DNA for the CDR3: TGTGCCAGCTCACCTACCCAAGCGGGTGCATACTCCTACGAGCAGTACTTC.

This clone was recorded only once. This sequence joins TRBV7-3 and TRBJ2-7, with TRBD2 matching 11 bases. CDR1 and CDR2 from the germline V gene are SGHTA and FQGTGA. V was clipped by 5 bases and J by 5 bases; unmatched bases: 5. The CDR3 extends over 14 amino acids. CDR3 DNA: TGTGCCAGCAGCGTTACTAGCGGGAGCCACGAGCAGTACTTC. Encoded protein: CASSVTSGSHEQYF.

CDR3: CAWSGRYEQYF. The CDR3 DNA follows: TGTGCCTGGAGTGGTCGCTACGAGCAGTACTTC. The V call is TRBV30, the J call TRBJ2-7; D gene unclear. The CDR3 is 11 amino acids. Germline V lookup: CDR1 GTSNPN, CDR2 SVGIG (reference sequence). V lost 1 base to trimming and J lost 3 bases, with 4 bases between them.

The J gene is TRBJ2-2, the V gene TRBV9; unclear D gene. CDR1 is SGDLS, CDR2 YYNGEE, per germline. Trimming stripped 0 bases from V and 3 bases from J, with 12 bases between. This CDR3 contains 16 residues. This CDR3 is CASSVGGSPDTGELFF. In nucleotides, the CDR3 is TGTGCCAGCAGCGTAGGAGGCTCCCCGGACACCGGGGAGCTGTTTTTT.

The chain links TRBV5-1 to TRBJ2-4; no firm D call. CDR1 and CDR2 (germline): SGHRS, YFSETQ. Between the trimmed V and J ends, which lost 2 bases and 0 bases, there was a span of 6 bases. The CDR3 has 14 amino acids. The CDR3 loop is CASSLGVAKNIQYF. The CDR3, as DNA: TGCGCCAGCAGCTTAGGTGTAGCCAAAAACATTCAGTACTTC.

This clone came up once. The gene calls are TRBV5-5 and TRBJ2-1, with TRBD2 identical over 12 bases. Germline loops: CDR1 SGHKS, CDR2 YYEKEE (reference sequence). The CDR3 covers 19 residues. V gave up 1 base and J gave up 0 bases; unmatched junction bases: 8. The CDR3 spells CASSLWRTSGVSSYNEQFF. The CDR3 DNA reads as TGTGCCAGCAGCTTGTGGAGGACTAGCGGGGTGAGCTCCTACAATGAGCAGTTCTTC. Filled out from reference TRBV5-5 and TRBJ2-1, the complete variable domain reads DAGVTQSPTHLIKTRGQQVTLRCSPISGHKSVSWYQQVLGQGPQFIFQYYEKEERGRGNFPDRFSARQFPNYSSELNVNALLLGDSALYLCASSLWRTSGVSSYNEQFFGPGTRLTVL.